The 29 T cell receptor beta chains given below trace back to one sample, sequenced in a study of CD8 T cells in ankylosing spondylitis. The study, taken as a whole, reports: One TCR beta motif, made up of eight or nine highly homologous variants, appeared characteristic of ankylosing spondylitis blood.

MiXCR, applied by TCRdb to the 5' RACE reads, yields one record per CDR3 protein. The data show around 770,000 distinct CDR3 sequences, around 20% seen once. No antigens are known for them. Sequencing was carried out using blood, either unsorted or a sorted T cell fraction (not recorded which). These receptors all stem from a male donor with ankylosing spondylitis.

This chain uses TRBV3-1 with TRBJ2-1, with 11 bases identical to TRBD2. J lost 9 bases, V lost 1 base, and 5 bases had no gene match. Germline V gene sequence: CDR1 LGHDT, CDR2 YNNKEL (reference sequence). The CDR3 covers 15 residues. The CDR3 nucleotides are TGTGCCAGCAGCCAAGGACTAGCGGGGCCTGGTGAGCAGTTCTTC. This encodes CASSQGLAGPGEQFF.

This clonotype occurred a few times. A much larger clone is a single base away; this may be a read error. The rearrangement links TRBV7-9 to TRBJ1-1; D is uncertain. V gave up 1 base and J gave up 7 bases, with 7 bases separating them. The CDR3 sequence is 12 residues long. Germline assignment: CDR1 SEHNR and CDR2 FQNEAQ (reference sequence). The CDR3 loop reads CASSLGRNEAFF. In DNA form, the CDR3 reads TGTGCCAGCAGCTTAGGGCGGAATGAAGCTTTCTTT.

Worth noting for this clonotype: Germline is not matched at one junction end, which may reflect a read error. The chain is built from TRBV7-6 and TRBJ2-1; D possibly corresponds to TRBD2 (7 bases). The CDR3 spans 16 residues. The germline V gene has CDR1 SGHVS and CDR2 FNYEAQ. The CDR3 protein is CASSNDGGRGDNVQFF. For the CDR3, the DNA is TGTGCCAGCAGCAACGACGGTGGCCGGGGGGACAATGTGCAGTTCTTC.

This clonotype occurred a few times. V and J are TRBV12-3 or TRBV12-4 and TRBJ1-2; 9 bases are a match to TRBD1. CDR3 length: 17 amino acids. Trimming removed 3 bases from V and 2 bases from J; junction bases left unmatched: 10. The CDR3 loop is CASSFLGTGKLNYGYTF. The CDR3, as DNA: TGTGCCAGCAGTTTCCTTGGGACAGGGAAGTTAAACTATGGCTACACCTTC.

This clonotype occurred many times. The chain is built from TRBV29-1 and TRBJ1-2; weak D call: TRBD1 (5 bases). The germline V gene encodes CDR1 SQVTM and CDR2 ANQGSEA. The CDR3 totals 11 residues. The germline V and J ends were trimmed by 7 bases and 8 bases, with 14 bases remaining between them. The CDR3 nucleotides are TGCAGCGCCGGGGGGTCCTTCGGCTACACCTTC. This encodes CSAGGSFGYTF.

This clonotype was seen at least ten times. The chain links TRBV28 to TRBJ1-1, with D unresolved. Germline values: CDR1 MDHEN, CDR2 SYDVKM. The CDR3 loop spans 15 amino acids. V was clipped by 5 bases and J by 4 bases, with 17 bases between them. Here the CDR3 DNA reads TGTGCCAGCAGTCCCCCTCGAGGAGGGCGCACTGAAGCTTTCTTT. This codes for CASSPPRGGRTEAFF.

The chain recombines TRBV27 with TRBJ2-1; 14 bases are a match to TRBD2. Germline CDR1 is MNHEY and CDR2 is SMNVEV (reference sequence). J was trimmed by 2 bases and V by 5 bases; bases with no gene match: 5. CDR3 length equals 17 residues. CDR3 DNA: TGTGCCAGCAGTCCAGCGACTAGCGGGAGGGCCTACAATGAGCAGTTCTTC. It is translated as CASSPATSGRAYNEQFF.

J is TRBJ2-3 and V is TRBV4-2, with no clear D. Germline values: CDR1 LGHNA, CDR2 YNFKEQ. Trimming stripped 0 bases from V and 8 bases from J, with 9 bases between. There are 13 residues in the CDR3. CDR3: CASSQETGRTQYF. The CDR3 DNA reads TGTGCCAGCAGCCAAGAGACGGGTCGTACGCAGTATTTT.

With regard to this clonotype: No DNA is shown, since the ends of the CDR3 on it are uncertain; the CDR3 is the one TCRdb lists. The chain links TRBV6-1 to TRBJ2-1; the D segment call TRBD1 is taken from the table without a DNA check. The CDR3 has 14 amino acids, counting both end residues. Germline V CDR1 and CDR2: MNHNS, SASEGT. CDR3 sequence: CASSEAFGGGARLF.

V gene TRBV20-1 combines with J gene TRBJ1-5, with D possibly being TRBD1 (5 bases). Germline assignment: CDR1 DFQATT and CDR2 SNEGSKA (reference sequence). V was clipped by 2 bases and J by 1 base, with 9 bases between them. The CDR3 runs to 14 residues. CDR3 region: CSARQGLSNQPQHF. The CDR3 nucleotides are TGCAGTGCTAGACAGGGTTTAAGCAATCAGCCCCAGCATTTT.

This clonotype was observed a few times. The chain is built from TRBV15 and TRBJ1-5; a weak D match, TRBD1 (6 bases). The CDR3 runs 15 residues. Trimming cost V 3 bases and J 7 bases, with 16 bases left between them. Germline assignment: CDR1 LNHNV and CDR2 YYDKDF (reference sequence). CDR3 amino acids: CATSSRDTGGQPQHF. CDR3 DNA: TGTGCCACCAGCAGCAGGGACACCGGGGGACAGCCCCAGCATTTT.

This clonotype has just a few counts. V and J are TRBV7-9 and TRBJ1-1; D unresolved. Trimming removed 5 bases from V and 3 bases from J, with 10 bases in between. The CDR3 has 13 residues. CDR1 is SEHNR, CDR2 FQNEAQ, per germline (reference sequence). This chain's CDR3 is CASSVTLDTEAFF. Here the CDR3 DNA reads TGTGCCAGCAGCGTGACGCTGGACACTGAAGCTTTCTTT.

The rearrangement uses TRBV11-2 and TRBJ2-3; 7 bases are shared with TRBD2. Germline CDR1 reads SGHAT; CDR2 reads FQNNGV. The CDR3 sequence is 16 residues long. The ends lost 2 bases at V and 0 bases at J; junction bases unmatched: 5. The CDR3 DNA reads TGTGCCAGCAGCTTAAGCTCGGGAGGAAGCACAGATACGCAGTATTTT. It encodes CASSLSSGGSTDTQYF.

The rearrangement joins TRBV10-3 to TRBJ2-7; possible D gene TRBD1, 6 bases. The CDR3 covers 15 residues. The V gene's germline CDR1 is ENHRY and CDR2 SYGVKD. Trimming removed 3 bases at V and 2 bases at J, with 14 bases between. The CDR3 region has the DNA TGTGCCATCAGTGAAGAGACAGGCCATCCCTACGAGCAGTACTTC. This gives the protein CAISEETGHPYEQYF.

This chain joins TRBV12-3 or TRBV12-4 and TRBJ1-5; possible D gene TRBD1, 5 bases. With 8 bases removed from V and 6 bases from J, the gap between germline ends came to 20 bases. The length of the CDR3 is 15 residues. DNA of the CDR3: TGTGCCAGCTCCTTTGGTGGGGGAAGCCCTCAGCCCCAGCATTTT. It codes for CASSFGGGSPQPQHF.

This clonotype was seen a handful of times. The chain employs TRBV2 and TRBJ2-1, with D uncertain. Germline CDR1 and CDR2: SNHLY and FYNNEI. The CDR3 extends over 14 amino acids. V was trimmed by 6 bases and J by 2 bases, leaving 11 bases between them. The CDR3 region is CASRFLVAYNEQFF. The DNA of the CDR3 is TGTGCCAGCAGGTTCCTCGTAGCCTACAATGAGCAGTTCTTC.

This clonotype showed up many times. The chain employs TRBV20-1 and TRBJ2-3; TRBD2 matches 13 bases. The CDR3 spans 17 residues. CDR1 is DFQATT and CDR2 is SNEGSKA in the germline V gene (reference sequence). The trim removed 0 bases at V and 5 bases at J, leaving 8 bases unmatched. Here the CDR3 reads CSARDSTSGGSGDTQYF. CDR3 DNA: TGCAGTGCTAGAGACTCGACTAGCGGGGGGTCCGGAGATACGCAGTATTTT.

This clonotype appeared many times. The chain joins TRBV6-1 to TRBJ2-2; 8 bases agree with TRBD2. The CDR3 spans 14 residues. With V trimmed by 6 bases and J by 5 bases, 5 bases remained unmatched. The germline V gene encodes CDR1 MNHNS and CDR2 SASEGT. The CDR3, as DNA: TGTGCCAGCAGCCTTCGGGGGGGAACCGGGGAGCTGTTTTTT. This translates into CASSLRGGTGELFF.

This rearrangement joins TRBV6-1 to TRBJ1-5; perhaps TRBD1 as D (6 bases). Germline-derived CDR1 and CDR2 are MNHNS and SASEGT. Deletions cut 5 bases from V and 3 bases from J, with 17 bases between. The CDR3 sequence is 16 residues long. The CDR3 protein is CASSTWTETLNQPQHF. Written as DNA, the CDR3 is TGTGCCAGCAGTACCTGGACAGAAACCCTCAATCAGCCCCAGCATTTT.

This chain connects TRBV6-1 to TRBJ1-2; D gene unclear. The CDR3 runs 12 residues. Germline assignment: CDR1 MNHNS and CDR2 SASEGT. V was clipped by 4 bases and J by 6 bases, with 9 bases between them. CDR3 sequence (DNA): TGTGCCAGCAGTGCAACAAGGGATGGCTACACCTTC. Amino acids: CASSATRDGYTF.

This sequence joins TRBV14 and TRBJ2-1, with 9 bases aligning to TRBD2. The junction had 13 bases not matched to a gene; V was cut back by 4 bases and J by 0 bases. The CDR3 runs to 19 residues. Germline V CDR1 and CDR2: SGHDN, FVKESK. The CDR3 coding sequence is TGTGCCAGCAGCCGATACTCTGGCGGGGGGGTGAGCTCCTACAATGAGCAGTTCTTC. It codes for CASSRYSGGGVSSYNEQFF.

At least ten counts were recorded for this clonotype. The V call is TRBV20-1, the J call TRBJ1-1; a possible D gene is TRBD1 (6 bases). Germline CDR1 is DFQATT and CDR2 is SNEGSKA (reference sequence). CDR3 length equals 13 residues. Trimming pared 6 bases from V and 3 bases from J, leaving 14 bases between. The CDR3 is CSASHGGHTEAFF. DNA of the CDR3: TGCAGTGCCTCTCACGGGGGGCACACTGAAGCTTTCTTT.

CDR3 amino acids: CASSLGSGFYEQYF. The CDR3, as DNA: TGTGCCAGCAGTTTAGGGTCAGGGTTTTACGAGCAGTACTTC. The chain is built from TRBV27 and TRBJ2-7; TRBD1 might be the D (5 bases). The CDR3 consists of 14 residues. Germline values: CDR1 MNHEY, CDR2 SMNVEV (reference sequence). V was shortened by 2 bases and J by 4 bases, with 12 bases between the two germline ends.

This sequence joins TRBV5-1 and TRBJ1-1; a possible D gene is TRBD1 (5 bases). The ends were cut back, 1 base at V and 2 bases at J, with 18 bases in the middle. Germline CDR1 is SGHRS and CDR2 is YFSETQ. This CDR3 has 17 amino acids. The chain's CDR3 is CASSLWGMTQSNTEAFF. The CDR3 nucleotides are TGCGCCAGCAGCTTGTGGGGGATGACACAGTCTAACACTGAAGCTTTCTTT. Together with reference TRBV5-1 and TRBJ1-1, the CDR3 gives the full variable domain: KAGVTQTPRYLIKTRGQQVTLSCSPISGHRSVSWYQQTPGQGLQFLFEYFSETQRNKGNFPGRFSGRQFSNSRSEMNVSTLELGDSALYLCASSLWGMTQSNTEAFFGQGTRLTVV.

CDR3 residues: CASSLVQVSYNEQFF. DNA of the CDR3: TGTGCCAGCAGCTTGGTACAGGTCTCCTACAATGAGCAGTTCTTC. The rearrangement uses TRBV5-5 and TRBJ2-1, with a possible D match to TRBD1 (5 bases). The CDR3 loop spans 15 amino acids. Germline CDR1 and CDR2: SGHKS and YYEKEE (reference sequence). Trimming shortened V by 0 bases and J by 0 bases, and 7 bases separated the two germline ends.

This clonotype was counted a few times. The V gene is TRBV13, the J gene TRBJ2-1; 12 bases line up with TRBD2. J gave up 8 bases and V 5 bases, and 28 bases lay outside the gene matches. The CDR3 has 22 residues. Germline V gives CDR1 PRHDT, CDR2 FYEKMQ (reference sequence). The CDR3 loop reads CASSLMGLPLAGGGPTIDEQFF. CDR3 coding DNA: TGTGCCAGCAGCCTGATGGGGCTTCCACTAGCGGGAGGAGGCCCCACAATCGATGAGCAGTTCTTC.

V is TRBV29-1 and J is TRBJ2-5, with 10 bases fitting TRBD1. J gave up 4 bases and V 6 bases, and 8 bases lay outside the gene matches. This CDR3 contains 14 residues. CDR1 and CDR2 from the germline V gene are SQVTM and ANQGSEA. The CDR3 protein is CSVIPRDRGETQYF. The CDR3 nucleotides are TGCAGCGTAATCCCCCGGGACAGGGGAGAGACCCAGTACTTC. Variable domain in full (rest from reference TRBV29-1 and TRBJ2-5): SAVISQKPSRDICQRGTSLTIQCQVDSQVTMMFWYRQQPGQSLTLIATANQGSEATYESGFVIDKFPISRPNLTFSTLTVSNMSPEDSSIYLCSVIPRDRGETQYFGPGTRLLVL.

This clonotype was counted a few times. The rearrangement uses TRBV7-8 and TRBJ1-1, with TRBD1 as a possible D gene (6 bases). In germline, CDR1 is SGHVS, CDR2 FQNEAQ. The V and J ends lost 3 bases and 4 bases respectively, with 15 bases between them. This CDR3 is built from 15 residues. The CDR3 is CASSFSTGAPTEAFF. CDR3 nucleotides: TGTGCCAGCAGCTTTTCGACAGGAGCCCCCACTGAAGCTTTCTTT. Variable domain in full (rest from reference TRBV7-8 and TRBJ1-1): GAGVSQSPRYKVAKRGQDVALRCDPISGHVSLFWYQQALGQGPEFLTYFQNEAQLDKSGLPSDRFFAERPEGSVSTLKIQRTQQEDSAVYLCASSFSTGAPTEAFFGQGTRLTVV.

The chain recombines TRBV12-3 or TRBV12-4 with TRBJ1-5; D is undetermined. Trimming stripped 3 bases from V and 5 bases from J, with 8 bases between. This CDR3 region has 13 residues. The CDR3 region has the DNA TGTGCCAGCAGTTTCAGCAGATATCAGCCCCAGCATTTT. Amino acid sequence: CASSFSRYQPQHF.